This TCR beta chain was identified in a study of response to subunit inactivated influenza vaccine. Study results and caveats: Authors suggested each seasonal flu vaccination may recruit only limited numbers of new T cells.

Unmatched junction bases numbered 7, after V lost 1 base and J lost 5 bases. The CDR3 consists of 16 residues. Germline CDR1 and CDR2: LNHDA and SQIVND (reference sequence). TCRdb redid the calling of the RT-PCR reads with MiXCR, one entry per CDR3 protein. The sample holds about 520,000 distinct CDR3 sequences, over 25% seen once. A note on this clonotype: Its cognate antigen is unknown.

The V gene is TRBV19, the J gene TRBJ2-5; 10 nucleotides align to TRBD2. The sequence derives from a man aged 50-59 years who received an inactivated influenza vaccine. This material consisted of CD4+ T cells sorted from PBMCs, taken roughly 5 days after vaccination. Here the CDR3 reads CASSIVSAGGLETQYF. DNA for the CDR3: TGTGCCAGTAGTATAGTTTCAGCGGGGGGGCTGGAGACCCAGTACTTC.